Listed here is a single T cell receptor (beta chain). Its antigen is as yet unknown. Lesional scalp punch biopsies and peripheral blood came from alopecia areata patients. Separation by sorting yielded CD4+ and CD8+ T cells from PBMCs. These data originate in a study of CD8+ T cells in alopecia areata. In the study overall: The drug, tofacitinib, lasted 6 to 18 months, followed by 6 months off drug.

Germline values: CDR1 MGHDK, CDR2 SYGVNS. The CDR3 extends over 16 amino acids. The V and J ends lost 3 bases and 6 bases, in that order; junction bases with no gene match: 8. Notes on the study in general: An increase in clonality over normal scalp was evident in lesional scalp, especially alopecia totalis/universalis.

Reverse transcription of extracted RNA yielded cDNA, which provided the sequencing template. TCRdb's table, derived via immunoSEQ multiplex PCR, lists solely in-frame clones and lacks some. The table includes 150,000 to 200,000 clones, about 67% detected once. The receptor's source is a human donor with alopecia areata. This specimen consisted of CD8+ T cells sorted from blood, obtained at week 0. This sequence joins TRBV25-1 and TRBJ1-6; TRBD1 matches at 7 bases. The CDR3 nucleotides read TGTGCCAGCAGTGACCGAGAGAGGGGGCTTAATTCACCCCTCCACTTT. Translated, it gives CASSDRERGLNSPLHF.